This T cell receptor (beta chain) was sequenced for a study of T cells in Graves' hyperthyroidism and ophthalmopathy. About the research overall: Initial diagnosis, before any treatment, was when peripheral blood was collected.

On this clonotype: The antigen remains unidentified.

V dropped 6 bases and J dropped 6 bases, with 9 bases sitting between them. CDR1 MDHEN and CDR2 SYDVKM come from the germline V gene. This CDR3 contains 11 residues. Researchers amplified the TCR beta CDR3 regions from RNA transcripts. The primer set for the first-round RT-PCR of the TCR CDR3 was HTBI. From the multiplex PCR reads, TCRdb called clonotypes with MiXCR, one entry per CDR3 protein. This sample has about 690,000 distinct CDR3 sequences; approximately 15% occur once, and the top ten carry 15% to 19%. Study outcomes and limitations: Blood also held most thyroid clonotypes expanded beyond 0.001.

This clonotype was obtained from a man aged 45-65 years with Graves' hyperthyroidism. Source material: blood. The chain is built from TRBV28 and TRBJ2-7; maybe TRBD1 (5 bases). The CDR3 DNA follows: TGTGCCAGCAGCTATACAGGCGAGCAGTACTTC. Translation gives CASSYTGEQYF.